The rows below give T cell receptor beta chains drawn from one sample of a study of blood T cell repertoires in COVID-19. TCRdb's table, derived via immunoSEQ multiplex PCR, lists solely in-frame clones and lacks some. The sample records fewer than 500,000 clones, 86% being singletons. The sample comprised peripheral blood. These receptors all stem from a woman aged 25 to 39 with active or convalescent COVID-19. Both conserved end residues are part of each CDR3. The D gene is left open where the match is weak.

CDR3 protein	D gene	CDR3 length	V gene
CASNTGQGGYEQYF	TRBD1	14	TRBV6-5
CASSQAGLAGGQETQYF	TRBD2	17	TRBV3-1/TRBV3-2
CSVDLPSYTQYF	.	12	TRBV29-1
CASSLGHENTEAFF	.	14	TRBV5-1
CASSPGQGAYNEQFF	TRBD1	15	TRBV18
CASSYSPGEFYEQYF	.	15	TRBV5-4
CSALLQGNQPQHF	.	13	TRBV29-1
CSVQTGGTEAFF	TRBD1	12	TRBV29-1
CASSAPATNEKLFF	.	14	TRBV9
CASSEGQGTNTEAFF	TRBD1	15	TRBV5-1
CASTGDSNQPQHF	.	13	TRBV2
CAWSVLASAYNEQFF	.	15	TRBV30
CASSSPSRLSEQFF	.	14	TRBV5-6
CASSAGGLTYNEQFF	TRBD2	15	TRBV19
CASSFSGGSYEQYF	TRBD2	14	TRBV6-6
CASSDGTAGYDEQYF	TRBD1	15	TRBV6-1
CASSLGQGGSPLHF	TRBD1	14	TRBV5-4
CASSVVGTAKGETQYF	TRBD1	16	TRBV9
CASRKDSSGNTIYF	.	14	TRBV7-9
CASSLAGSYGYTF	.	13	TRBV7-2
CASSLERTGYGYTF	TRBD1	14	TRBV7-9
CASSLAGGEKLFF	.	13	TRBV5-1
CAGADRGRRETQYF	TRBD1	14	TRBV25-1
CASSPVQGGTEAFF	.	14	TRBV9
CASSPGQGATNEKLFF	TRBD1	16	TRBV5-8
CASSEAGLGTDTQYF	.	15	TRBV3-1/TRBV3-2
CASSNRGWVAFF	TRBD1	12	TRBV12-3/TRBV12-4